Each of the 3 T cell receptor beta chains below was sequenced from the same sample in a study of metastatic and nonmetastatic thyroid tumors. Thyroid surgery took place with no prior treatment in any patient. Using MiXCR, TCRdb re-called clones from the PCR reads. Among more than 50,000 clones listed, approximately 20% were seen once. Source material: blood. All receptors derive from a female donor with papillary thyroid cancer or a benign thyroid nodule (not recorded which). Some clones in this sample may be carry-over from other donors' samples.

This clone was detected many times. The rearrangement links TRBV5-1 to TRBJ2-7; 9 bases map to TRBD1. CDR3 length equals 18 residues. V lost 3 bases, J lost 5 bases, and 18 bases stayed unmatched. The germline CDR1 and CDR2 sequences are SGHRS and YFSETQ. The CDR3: CASSWDGTGKDVSDEQYF. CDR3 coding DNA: TGCGCCAGCAGCTGGGATGGGACAGGGAAAGATGTGTCGGACGAGCAGTACTTC.

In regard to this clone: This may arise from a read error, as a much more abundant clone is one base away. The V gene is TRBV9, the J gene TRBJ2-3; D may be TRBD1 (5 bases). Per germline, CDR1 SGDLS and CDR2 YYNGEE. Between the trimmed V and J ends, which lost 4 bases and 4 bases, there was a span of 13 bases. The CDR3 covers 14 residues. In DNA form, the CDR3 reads TGTGCCAGCAGCCCCCGACAGTGTCCAGATACGCAGTATTTT. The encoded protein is CASSPRQCPDTQYF. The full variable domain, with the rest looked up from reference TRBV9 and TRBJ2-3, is DSGVTQTPKHLITATGQRVTLRCSPRSGDLSVYWYQQSLDQGLQFLIQYYNGEERAKGNILERFSAQQFPDLHSELNLSSLELGDSALYFCASSPRQCPDTQYFGPGTRLTVL.

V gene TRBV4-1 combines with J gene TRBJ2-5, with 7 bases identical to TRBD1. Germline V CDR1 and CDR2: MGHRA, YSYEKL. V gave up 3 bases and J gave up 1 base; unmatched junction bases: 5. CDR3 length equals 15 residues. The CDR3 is CASSQDRWRQETQYF. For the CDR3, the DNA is TGCGCCAGCAGCCAGGACAGGTGGCGCCAAGAGACCCAGTACTTC.